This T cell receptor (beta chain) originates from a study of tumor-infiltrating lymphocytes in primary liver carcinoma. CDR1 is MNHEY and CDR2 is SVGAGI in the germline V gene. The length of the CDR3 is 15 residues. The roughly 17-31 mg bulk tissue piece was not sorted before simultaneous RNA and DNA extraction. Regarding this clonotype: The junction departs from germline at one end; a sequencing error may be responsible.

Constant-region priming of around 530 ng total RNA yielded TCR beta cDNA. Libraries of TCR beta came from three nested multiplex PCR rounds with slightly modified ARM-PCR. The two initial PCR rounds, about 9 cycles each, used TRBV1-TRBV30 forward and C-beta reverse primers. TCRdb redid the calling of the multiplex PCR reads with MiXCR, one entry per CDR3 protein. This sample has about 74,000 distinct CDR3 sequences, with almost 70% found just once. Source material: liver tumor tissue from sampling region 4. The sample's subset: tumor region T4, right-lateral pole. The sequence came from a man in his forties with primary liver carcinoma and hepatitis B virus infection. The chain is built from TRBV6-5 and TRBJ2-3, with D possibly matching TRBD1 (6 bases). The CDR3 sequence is CTSSQAGFGTNTQYF. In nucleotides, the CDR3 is TGTACCAGCAGCCAAGCAGGTTTTGGGACAAATACGCAGTATTTT.